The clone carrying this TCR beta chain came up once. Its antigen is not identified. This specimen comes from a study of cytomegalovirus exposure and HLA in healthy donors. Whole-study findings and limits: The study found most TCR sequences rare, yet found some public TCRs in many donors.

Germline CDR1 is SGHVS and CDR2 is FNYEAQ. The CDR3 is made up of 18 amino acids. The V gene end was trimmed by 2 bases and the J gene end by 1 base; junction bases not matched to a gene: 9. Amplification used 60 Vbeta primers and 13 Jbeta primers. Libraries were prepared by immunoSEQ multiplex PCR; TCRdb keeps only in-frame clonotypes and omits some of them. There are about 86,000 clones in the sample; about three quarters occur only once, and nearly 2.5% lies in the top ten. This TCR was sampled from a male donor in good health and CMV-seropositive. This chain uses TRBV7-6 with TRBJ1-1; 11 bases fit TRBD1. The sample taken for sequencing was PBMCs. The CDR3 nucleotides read TGTGCCAGCAGCTTACAGAGGACAGGGGGCTGGGGGAACACTGAAGCTTTCTTT. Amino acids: CASSLQRTGGWGNTEAFF.